This T cell receptor (beta chain) came from a study of blood T cell repertoires in COVID-19. In the original workflow: Scientists estimated how many nucleated cells there were by amplifying reference gene primers. TCRdb keeps only in-frame clones here, not all; method: immunoSEQ multiplex PCR. D and trimming come from the DNA, and the V and J calls and clone size come from that table. The profile covers approximately 200,000 clones, with 70% to 90% appearing a single time and about 7.7% taken by the ten largest. Trimming pared 3 bases from V and 5 bases from J, leaving 10 bases between. CDR3 length: 12 amino acids. Germline lookup yields CDR1 GTSNPN and CDR2 SVGIG (reference sequence). Participants were aged roughly 18 to 90 years from more than 20 US areas. Clinical histories supplied by participants themselves formed the basis of cohort assignment.

This sequence joins TRBV30 and TRBJ1-1; D ambiguous. This receptor was taken from a middle-aged woman with acute COVID-19. The sequencing input was PBMCs or T cells enriched from blood (not recorded which). The CDR3 is CAWRRGGTEAFF. The CDR3, as DNA: TGTGCCTGGAGACGCGGAGGGACTGAAGCTTTCTTT. Variable domain in full (rest from reference TRBV30 and TRBJ1-1): SQTIHQWPATLVQPVGSPLSLECTVEGTSNPNLYWYRQAAGRGLQLLFYSVGIGQISSEVPQNLSASRPQDRQFILSSKKLLLSDSGFYLCAWRRGGTEAFFGQGTRLTVV.